This T cell receptor (beta chain) came from a study of cytomegalovirus exposure and HLA in healthy donors. Study context: Researchers previously reported finding 90 million to 130 million unique TCR beta sequences from roughly 170 million T cells. Notes on the study in general: Earlier results showed most TCR beta V segments being productive about 90% or about 30% of the time. Based on reports, TCR beta sequences accurately predicted HLA-A and HLA-B alleles for most subjects. It was taken for granted in presence/absence analyses that sequencing depth across donors was roughly uniform.

The study ran its PCR with 60 Vbeta and 13 Jbeta primers. Produced via immunoSEQ multiplex PCR; TCRdb's table is partial and in-frame only. The repertoire has some 96,000 clones, roughly three quarters of them found once; the top ten carry about 0.71%. Concerning this clone itself: Its antigen remains unknown.

V shed 4 bases, J shed 10 bases, and the junction held 7 bases outside the gene matches. CDR3 length equals 15 residues. The receptor was isolated from a woman aged 60-75 years in good health and CMV-seronegative. The rearrangement uses TRBV23-1 and TRBJ1-6, with 10 bases aligning to TRBD1. TRBV23-1 is flagged as an ORF with uncertain function. The sequenced material came from PBMCs. CDR3 nucleotides: TGCGCCAGCAGTCGGGACAGGGGTGATGGGTCACCCCTCCACTTT. Its translation is CASSRDRGDGSPLHF.